The 10 T cell receptor beta chains reported below all come from one sample, sequenced in a study of blood T cell repertoires in COVID-19. Method: immunoSEQ multiplex PCR; TCRdb's copy keeps in-frame clones and lacks some. The table lists 200,000 to 250,000 clones, approximately 80% of them singletons. Sample: PBMCs or T cells enriched from blood (not recorded which). The receptors stem from a young man with acute COVID-19.

The genes are TRBV6-6 and TRBJ1-3; TRBD1 is a possible D gene (6 bases). Trimming stripped 5 bases from V and 0 bases from J, with 11 bases between. The CDR3 runs to 15 residues. Germline lookup yields CDR1 MNHNY and CDR2 SVGAGI (reference sequence). The CDR3 DNA follows: TGTGCCAGCAGTCACTTAGGGGGCTCTGGAAACACCATATATTTT. Protein product: CASSHLGGSGNTIYF.

The CDR3 is CASSEAEYEQFF. The CDR3 region has the DNA TGTGCCAGCAGTGAAGCTGAGTATGAGCAGTTCTTC. The rearrangement links TRBV2 to TRBJ2-1; D gene uncertain. CDR3 length: 12 amino acids. Germline values: CDR1 SNHLY, CDR2 FYNNEI. The V end lost 0 bases, the J end lost 8 bases, and 5 bases lay between the germline ends. The whole variable domain, remainder taken from reference TRBV2 and TRBJ2-1, is EPEVTQTPSHQVTQMGQEVILRCVPISNHLYFYWYRQILGQKVEFLVSFYNNEISEKSEIFDDQFSVERPDGSNFTLKIRSTKLEDSAMYFCASSEAEYEQFFGPGTRLTVL.

The chain uses TRBV6-1 and TRBJ2-5; 9 positions agree with TRBD1. In germline, CDR1 is MNHNS, CDR2 SASEGT. This CDR3 comprises 16 residues. The V gene end was trimmed by 0 bases and the J gene end by 12 bases; junction bases not matched to a gene: 14. CDR3 nucleotides: TGTGCCAGCAGTGAAGCCGGGACAGGGAATTTGGGAAGGAAGTACTTC. Translation gives CASSEAGTGNLGRKYF.

The chain combines TRBV5-3 with TRBJ1-1; perhaps TRBD1 as D (5 bases). TRBV5-3 is annotated as an ORF whose role is uncertain. The CDR3 loop spans 16 amino acids. V dropped 4 bases and J dropped 4 bases, with 20 bases sitting between them. In nucleotides, the CDR3 is TGTGCCAGAAGCCCTAGACAGAGACCCAGGTTCACTGAAGCTTTCTTT. This gives the protein CARSPRQRPRFTEAFF.

This clone was found a few times. The chain combines TRBV4-1 with TRBJ1-2; D call uncertain. Trimming cost V 1 base and J 8 bases, with 14 bases left between them. This CDR3 spans 14 amino acids. Germline V gene data show CDR1 as MGHRA and CDR2 as YSYEKL. The CDR3 sequence is CASSQVPGAGGYTF. The CDR3 DNA follows: TGCGCCAGCAGCCAAGTGCCTGGAGCGGGGGGCTACACCTTC.

This clone has a count of ten or more. The chain employs TRBV19 and TRBJ1-1, with D perhaps TRBD1 (6 bases). Germline CDR1 LNHDA, CDR2 SQIVND (reference sequence). This CDR3 has 15 residues. V lost 7 bases to trimming and J lost 4 bases, with 19 bases between them. CDR3 amino acids: CASTLQGGGGTEAFF. DNA for the CDR3: TGTGCCAGTACCCTACAGGGTGGAGGAGGCACTGAAGCTTTCTTT.

This rearrangement joins TRBV4-2 to TRBJ1-5; weak D call: TRBD1 (5 bases). Per germline, CDR1 LGHNA and CDR2 YNFKEQ. This CDR3 has 15 amino acids. V gave up 0 bases and J gave up 2 bases, with 8 bases separating them. The CDR3 region is CASSQDGGGNQPQHF. Here the CDR3 DNA reads TGTGCCAGCAGCCAAGATGGGGGGGGCAATCAGCCCCAGCATTTT.

The V and J genes are TRBV4-1 and TRBJ2-7; D is perhaps TRBD1 (6 bases). CDR3 length equals 16 residues. The V gene's germline CDR1 is MGHRA and CDR2 YSYEKL. Trimming pared 0 bases from V and 3 bases from J, leaving 15 bases between. In DNA, the CDR3 is TGCGCCAGCAGCCAAGACTACAGGGAAATGGGCTACGAGCAGTACTTC. Protein: CASSQDYREMGYEQYF.

In nucleotides, the CDR3 is TGTGCCAGCAGTGGTAGCGGGGGCCAAACCTACGAGCAGTACTTC. The encoded protein is CASSGSGGQTYEQYF. This chain joins TRBV25-1 and TRBJ2-7, with TRBD2 matching 9 bases. J lost 2 bases, V lost 4 bases, and 6 bases had no gene match. Germline CDR1 MGHDK, CDR2 SYGVNS. This CDR3 is built from 15 residues.

This chain links TRBV25-1 with TRBJ1-1; 7 bases match TRBD1. There are 14 residues in the CDR3. With 4 bases clipped from V and 3 bases from J, the junction kept 5 bases outside the gene matches. Germline V CDR1 and CDR2: MGHDK, SYGVNS. The CDR3 nucleotides are TGTGCCAGCAGTGCGGTCAGGGGGGACACTGAAGCTTTCTTT. Translating gives CASSAVRGDTEAFF.